These T cell receptor beta chains were read from a single sample in a study of blood T cells in healthy people across ages. TCRdb reanalysed the 5' RACE reads using MiXCR and keeps one entry per CDR3 protein. The sample carries roughly 1,500,000 distinct CDR3 sequences, around 36% recorded once. The sample was blood. The origin of the receptors is a woman aged 30 to 39 in good health. Each CDR3 is given with its conserved first and last residue. Each record gives: D gene, clone size, V gene, J gene, CDR3 DNA, CDR3 protein. D genes are given only for firm matches. The size of a clone is reported for some rows only, either as once, few or many, or as a class for expanded clones.

-	-	TRBV27	TRBJ1-5	TGTGCCAGCATTCAGACTAGCAATCAGCCCCAGCATTTT	CASIQTSNQPQHF
TRBD2	few	TRBV11-2	TRBJ2-3	TGTGCCAGCAGCTACACACTAGCGGATACGCAGTATTTT	CASSYTLADTQYF
-	-	TRBV27	TRBJ2-1	TGTGCCAGCAGTTTAGGGGCAGAGCCCTGGAATGGGCAGTTCTTC	CASSLGAEPWNGQFF
-	-	TRBV3-1	TRBJ2-1	TGTGCCAGCAGCCAAGACAGGTCCCCAAGGGATGAGCAGTTCTTC	CASSQDRSPRDEQFF
TRBD2	many	TRBV20-1	TRBJ2-7	TGCAGTGCTAACGGACTAGCGGGAGCAGGTTACGAGCAGTACTTC	CSANGLAGAGYEQYF
TRBD2	-	TRBV7-9	TRBJ2-5	TGTGCCAGCAGCTTAGGACTAGCGGGAGTTTTGGGAGAGGCCCAGTACTTC	CASSLGLAGVLGEAQYF
-	-	TRBV10-3	TRBJ2-3	TGTGCCATCAGTGAGAAGGCCGATGGGGGTACGCAGTATTTT	CAISEKADGGTQYF
-	-	TRBV10-3	TRBJ1-5	TGTGCCATCAGTGGTGAACGGAATAGCAATCAGCCCCAGCATTTT	CAISGERNSNQPQHF
-	-	TRBV4-1	TRBJ1-2	TGCGCCAGCAGCCAAGATCCAGGGAGAAACTATGGCTACACCTTC	CASSQDPGRNYGYTF
TRBD1	few	TRBV9	TRBJ1-6	TGTGCCAGCAGCACGACAGGGTCAAATTCACCCCTCCACTTT	CASSTTGSNSPLHF
TRBD2	-	TRBV24-1	TRBJ2-1	TGTGCCACCAGTGATCCAACTAGCGGGGGTAGGAATGAGCAGTTCTTC	CATSDPTSGGRNEQFF
-	many	TRBV7-2	TRBJ2-1	TGTGCCAGCAGCTTAGGGGTCGGGGGACTTGAGCAGTTCTTC	CASSLGVGGLEQFF
-	few	TRBV12-3/TRBV12-4	TRBJ2-7	TGTGCCAGCAGTTTAGATGGGCTCTCCGGGGAGCAGTACTTC	CASSLDGLSGEQYF
TRBD1	-	TRBV7-9	TRBJ1-2	TGTGCCACCCCGGGACAGAATAACTATGGCTACACCTTC	CATPGQNNYGYTF
-	-	TRBV4-1	TRBJ2-1	TGCGCCAGCAGCCACCCCGGCAGGACTATCTATGAGCAGTTCTTC	CASSHPGRTIYEQFF
TRBD2	-	TRBV6-5	TRBJ2-5	TGTGCCAGCAGTTACTCGAAGACTAGCGGGGCCGAGACCCAGTACTTC	CASSYSKTSGAETQYF
-	many	TRBV4-1	TRBJ2-3	TGCGCCAGCAGCCAAGGATTCCGGCCCTCTAGCACAGATACGCAGTATTTT	CASSQGFRPSSTDTQYF
-	few	TRBV5-1	TRBJ2-3	TGCGCCAGCAGCTTGGATCCCGATAGCACAGATACGCAGTATTTT	CASSLDPDSTDTQYF
-	-	TRBV9	TRBJ2-6	TGTGCCAGCAGCGTAGGCGTACTGACCGTTGGGGCCAACGTCCGGACTTTC	CASSVGVLTVGANVRTF
-	few	TRBV3-1	TRBJ2-1	TGTGCCAGCAGCCAAGATGCGAGTGCGGATGAGCAGTTCTTC	CASSQDASADEQFF
-	-	TRBV7-8	TRBJ1-4	TGTGCCAGCAGCTTAGACAGGACCGAAAAACTGTTTTTT	CASSLDRTEKLFF
-	-	TRBV12-3/TRBV12-4	TRBJ2-1	TGTGCCAGCAGCTCCCCCGGGACGGTCAATGAGCAGTTCTTC	CASSSPGTVNEQFF
-	few	TRBV20-1	TRBJ1-2	TGCAGTGCTAGAGCCCTTCTTGGGGCGGGCTATGGCTACACCTTC	CSARALLGAGYGYTF
TRBD2	few	TRBV20-1	TRBJ2-3	TGCAGTGCTAGAAAGAACGGACTAGCCTCCACAGATACGCAGTATTTT	CSARKNGLASTDTQYF
-	-	TRBV12-5	TRBJ2-1	TGTGCTAGGGCTGACAGAAGTAAACCTCGAAATGAGCAGTTCTTC	CARADRSKPRNEQFF
-	once	TRBV18	TRBJ2-7	TGTGCCAGCTCACCACACCAAGGCTCCTACGAGCAGTACTTC	CASSPHQGSYEQYF
-	-	TRBV20-1	TRBJ2-5	TGCAGTGCTCGGAATGTCCAAGAGACCCAGTACTTC	CSARNVQETQYF
TRBD1	many	TRBV7-2	TRBJ1-2	TGTGCCAGCAGCTTAGGGGACAGGGCCTATGGCTACACCTTC	CASSLGDRAYGYTF
TRBD2	few	TRBV9	TRBJ2-3	TGTGCCAGCAGCGTAGCTGGCGGGGGGGCCACAGATACGCAGTATTTT	CASSVAGGGATDTQYF
-	few	TRBV5-1	TRBJ2-7	TGCGCCAGCAGCTTGCCCCCGGGGGCAGGGGCCCACGAGCAGTACTTC	CASSLPPGAGAHEQYF
-	few	TRBV27	TRBJ2-3	TGTGCCAGCAGTTTATCGTCCATGACTATCACTAGCACAGATACGCAGTATTTT	CASSLSSMTITSTDTQYF
-	-	TRBV19	TRBJ1-2	TGTGCCAGTAGTATTGGGGGTGACCCTTGGTATGGCTACACCTTC	CASSIGGDPWYGYTF
-	few	TRBV7-9	TRBJ2-7	TGTGCCAGCAGCTTAGATTGGGAGCAGTACTTC	CASSLDWEQYF
TRBD2	-	TRBV13	TRBJ2-1	TGTGCCAGCAGCTTAGGACCTAGCGGGGATTACAATGAGCAGTTCTTC	CASSLGPSGDYNEQFF
TRBD1	once	TRBV10-3	TRBJ2-6	TGTGCCATCAGTGATGGGACAGGAGTCTCTGGGGCCAACGTCCTGACTTTC	CAISDGTGVSGANVLTF
-	-	TRBV29-1	TRBJ1-1	TGCAGCGTTGAAGATTTCAGGGCTGGCACTGAAGCTTTCTTT	CSVEDFRAGTEAFF
TRBD2	-	TRBV9	TRBJ2-3	TGTGCCAGCAGCGTAGGAGTAGCGGGGGTGAACACAGATACGCAGTATTTT	CASSVGVAGVNTDTQYF
-	-	TRBV3-1	TRBJ2-5	TGTGCCAGCAGCCAACGACTCCCGGGCAAAGAGACCCAGTACTTC	CASSQRLPGKETQYF
-	few	TRBV28	TRBJ2-7	TGTGCCAGCAGTTCGACAGAAGTGTACGAGCAGTACTTC	CASSSTEVYEQYF
-	once	TRBV18	TRBJ1-5	TGTGCCAGCTCACCATCATCCCCAAATAGCAATCAGCCCCAGCATTTT	CASSPSSPNSNQPQHF
TRBD2	many	TRBV9	TRBJ2-7	TGTGCCAGCAGCGTAGGGACTAGCGTAAACTACGAGCAGTACTTC	CASSVGTSVNYEQYF
-	-	TRBV20-1	TRBJ1-1	TGCAGTGCTTCCCCTCTTGACAGGAACACTAAAGCTTTCTTT	CSASPLDRNTKAFF
TRBD2	few	TRBV7-2	TRBJ2-7	TGTGCCAGCAGCTTAGCGCGAGTAGCGGGATCGTTGTACTTC	CASSLARVAGSLYF
TRBD2	few	TRBV7-2	TRBJ2-1	TGTGCCAGCAGCTCTAGGACTAGCGGGATAGGGAATGAGCAGTTCTTC	CASSSRTSGIGNEQFF
-	many	TRBV13	TRBJ2-7	TGTGCCAGCAGCCGAGAACAGATCCACGAGCAGTACTTC	CASSREQIHEQYF
TRBD2	-	TRBV7-9	TRBJ2-1	TGTGCCAGCAACTTAGGACTAGCGGGAATATACAATGAGCAGTTCTTC	CASNLGLAGIYNEQFF
-	-	TRBV7-9	TRBJ2-4	TGTGCCAGCAGCTCAACAGCTACCTTACCGTACTTC	CASSSTATLPYF
TRBD1	-	TRBV27	TRBJ1-4	TGTGCCAGCAGTACCTATAACAGGGGCCGGAATGAAAAACTGTTTTTT	CASSTYNRGRNEKLFF
-	few	TRBV20-1	TRBJ1-5	TGCAGTGCTAGAGGACAGGCGGGGGGTCAGCCCCAGCATTTT	CSARGQAGGQPQHF
TRBD2	-	TRBV7-9	TRBJ2-1	TGTGCCAGCAGCATTCCCGGGGGGATGGGGCAGTTCTTC	CASSIPGGMGQFF
TRBD1	-	TRBV24-1	TRBJ2-5	TGTGCCACCAGTGATTCTCGGACAGGGGTGGAGACCCAGTACTTC	CATSDSRTGVETQYF
-	many	TRBV4-1	TRBJ2-1	TGCGCCAGCAGCCCCCAAAGGACTGGTGAGCAGTTCTTC	CASSPQRTGEQFF
-	few	TRBV15	TRBJ1-5	TGTGCCACCAGCGGCTTCGGACAGACTGATCAGCCCCAGCATTTT	CATSGFGQTDQPQHF
-	few	TRBV30	TRBJ1-1	TGTGCCTGGAGGTATAAAGGGATTGAAGCTTTCTTT	CAWRYKGIEAFF